The 27 T cell receptor beta chains below were found in one sample sequenced in a study of early T cells in non-severe SARS-CoV-2 infection. Each CDR3 protein gets one entry after TCRdb re-called the 5' RACE reads with MiXCR. This table holds approximately 97,000 distinct CDR3 sequences, approximately 9.9% found once. This sample comprised whole blood, obtained at baseline. The source of these receptors is an adult who was a healthcare worker with PCR-confirmed SARS-CoV-2 infection or an uninfected control (not recorded which).

In its sample, this clonotype was seen many times. The V gene is TRBV10-3, the J gene TRBJ2-3; a weak D match, TRBD1 (6 bases). Deletions cut 7 bases from V and 1 base from J, with 15 bases between. The germline V gene encodes CDR1 ENHRY and CDR2 SYGVKD. CDR3 size: 15 residues. The CDR3 nucleotides are TGTGCCATCACCGTACAGGGTGAGGGCACAGATACGCAGTATTTT. Its translation is CAITVQGEGTDTQYF.

This clonotype came up many times. The J gene is TRBJ1-3, the V gene TRBV7-2, with TRBD1 matching over 7 bases. The CDR3 consists of 16 residues. Germline lookup yields CDR1 SGHTA and CDR2 FQGNSA. V lost 0 bases, J lost 2 bases, and 4 bases stayed unmatched. The CDR3 bases are TGTGCCAGCAGCTTAGCTCCAGGGGGAGCTGGAAACACCATATATTTT. Translating it yields CASSLAPGGAGNTIYF.

This clonotype was counted at least ten times. The chain links TRBV7-9 to TRBJ2-7, with D tentatively TRBD2 (6 bases). This CDR3 spans 15 amino acids. Trimming stripped 7 bases from V and 4 bases from J, with 20 bases between. The V gene's germline CDR1 is SEHNR and CDR2 FQNEAQ (reference sequence). As DNA, the CDR3 is TGTGCCAGCACCCCTGGGGGGAACTGGGGATACGAGCAGTACTTC. Its protein is CASTPGGNWGYEQYF.

This chain connects TRBV20-1 to TRBJ1-6, with D hard to call. Germline CDR1 is DFQATT and CDR2 is SNEGSKA (reference sequence). The germline V and J ends were trimmed by 0 bases and 10 bases, with 16 bases remaining between them. The CDR3 is 15 amino acids. This chain's CDR3 is CSAREGLGDGSPLHF. CDR3 DNA sequence: TGCAGTGCTAGAGAGGGGTTAGGAGATGGATCACCCCTCCACTTT.

V gene TRBV2 combines with J gene TRBJ2-2; unclear D gene. The CDR3 is made up of 15 amino acids. Trimming stripped 5 bases from V and 0 bases from J, with 10 bases between. CDR1 and CDR2 (germline): SNHLY, FYNNEI. The CDR3 DNA reads as TGTGCCAGCAGTAACGAGATCGCGAACACCGGGGAGCTGTTTTTT. Translating it yields CASSNEIANTGELFF. Full variable domain (rest looked up from reference TRBV2 and TRBJ2-2): EPEVTQTPSHQVTQMGQEVILRCVPISNHLYFYWYRQILGQKVEFLVSFYNNEISEKSEIFDDQFSVERPDGSNFTLKIRSTKLEDSAMYFCASSNEIANTGELFFGEGSRLTVL.

This sequence joins TRBV6-5 and TRBJ1-2; a weak D match, TRBD1 (6 bases). This CDR3 has 14 residues. Per the germline V gene, CDR1 is MNHEY and CDR2 is SVGAGI. V lost 0 bases, J lost 8 bases, and 13 bases lay in between. The DNA of the CDR3 is TGTGCCAGCAGTTACTCCGCCGGGACAAGCGGCTACACCTTC. Protein product: CASSYSAGTSGYTF.

There are many counts of this clonotype. The rearrangement uses TRBV10-2 and TRBJ1-1; maybe TRBD1 (5 bases). This CDR3 region has 15 residues. Germline loops: CDR1 WSHSY, CDR2 SAAADI. V gave up 7 bases and J gave up 6 bases, with 21 bases separating them. CDR3: CASTQGQGYFPEAFF. Written as DNA, the CDR3 is TGCGCCAGCACCCAAGGGCAGGGCTATTTTCCTGAAGCTTTCTTT.

This chain connects TRBV12-3 or TRBV12-4 to TRBJ2-3; no clear D. The CDR3 covers 15 residues. The V gene lost 6 bases and the J gene lost 8 bases, with 21 bases spanning the gap. The CDR3 DNA is TGTGCCAGCAGCCCTACTCGGCTCCCGATGAGTACGCAGTATTTT. This sequence encodes CASSPTRLPMSTQYF.

J is TRBJ2-1 and V is TRBV20-1, with 10 positions matching TRBD1. In germline, CDR1 is DFQATT, CDR2 SNEGSKA (reference sequence). V lost 1 base to trimming and J lost 7 bases; unmatched junction nucleotides: 4. The CDR3 is made up of 14 amino acids. The CDR3 region is CSARVGQGMNEQFF. The CDR3 DNA is TGCAGTGCTAGAGTGGGACAGGGGATGAATGAGCAGTTCTTC.

This clonotype was seen more than once but under ten times. This chain uses TRBV14 with TRBJ2-2, with D maybe TRBD2 (7 bases). CDR3 size: 16 residues. Trimming left V 5 bases short and J 2 bases short, with 15 bases between. Germline CDR1 SGHDN, CDR2 FVKESK. The CDR3 region has the DNA TGTGCCAGCAGCTCACGCGGGGGCCTCAACACCGGGGAGCTGTTTTTT. It yields the protein CASSSRGGLNTGELFF.

This clonotype was seen only a few times. The chain joins TRBV6-6 to TRBJ2-2, with 7 bases identical to TRBD2. The germline CDR1 and CDR2 sequences are MNHNY and SVGAGI (reference sequence). The length of the CDR3 is 15 residues. V lost 3 bases and J lost 8; bases outside the gene matches: 9. This CDR3 reads CASSYLTMGGGELFF. In DNA, the CDR3 is TGTGCCAGCAGTTATCTTACGATGGGAGGGGGGGAGCTGTTTTTT.

This clonotype was counted between two and nine times. The J gene is TRBJ1-1, the V gene TRBV20-1; weak D call: TRBD1 (6 bases). CDR1 DFQATT and CDR2 SNEGSKA come from the germline V gene (reference sequence). CDR3 length: 16 amino acids. V lost 0 bases and J 6 bases, leaving 20 bases between the germline ends. For the CDR3, the DNA is TGCAGTGCTAGAGACTTCTTACAGGGTAATGAAGCTGAAGCTTTCTTT. It is translated as CSARDFLQGNEAEAFF.

In regard to this clonotype: A much larger clonotype is one base distant, so this may be a read error. The chain couples TRBV20-1 to TRBJ2-3, with D possibly TRBD2 on 6 matching bases. Per the germline V gene, CDR1 is DFQATT and CDR2 is SNEGSKA (reference sequence). The CDR3 is made up of 13 amino acids. The CDR3 DNA sequence: TGCAGTGTTAGAGCGGCGGGAATAGCTACGCAGTATTTT. Translated: CSVRAAGIATQYF.

This clonotype was observed at least ten times. J is TRBJ1-1 and V is TRBV6-2 or TRBV6-3; D is unclear. The CDR3 covers 12 residues. Trimming took off 6 bases at V and 1 base at J, with 6 bases between the two ends. In germline, CDR1 is MNHEY, CDR2 SVGEGT. The CDR3 loop reads CASSTRNTEAFF. The CDR3 bases are TGTGCCAGCAGCACACGGAACACTGAAGCTTTCTTT.

This rearrangement joins TRBV4-1 to TRBJ2-3, with 7 bases lining up with TRBD2. Germline V gene lookup returns CDR1 MGHRA and CDR2 YSYEKL. The CDR3 loop spans 16 amino acids. V lost 1 base, J lost 4 bases, and 8 bases stayed unmatched. Written as DNA, the CDR3 is TGCGCCAGCAGCCAAGCCCCCGCGGGAGCGTCAGATACGCAGTATTTT. It translates to CASSQAPAGASDTQYF.

This clonotype was seen a few times. The rearrangement uses TRBV9 and TRBJ2-3; TRBD2 matches at 9 bases. J lost 12 bases, V lost 0 bases, and 8 bases had no gene match. The length of the CDR3 is 14 residues. The germline CDR1 and CDR2 sequences are SGDLS and YYNGEE. The CDR3 DNA reads as TGTGCCAGCAGCGTAGATGGTAGCGGGGGTTTCCAGTATTTT. Its protein product is CASSVDGSGGFQYF.

In this sample, this clonotype turned up many times. This chain uses TRBV11-2 with TRBJ2-3, with D hard to call. The CDR3 is made up of 15 amino acids. V was clipped by 0 bases and J by 1 base, with 8 bases between them. CDR1 and CDR2 (germline): SGHAT, FQNNGV. The CDR3 bases are TGTGCCAGCAGCTTAGATTGGGTACGCACAGATACGCAGTATTTT. Its translation is CASSLDWVRTDTQYF.

The chain uses TRBV24-1 and TRBJ2-1; tentatively, D is TRBD1 or TRBD2 (5 bases each). The V end lost 10 bases, the J end lost 3 bases, and 9 bases lay between the germline ends. CDR3 length equals 12 residues. Germline V gives CDR1 KGHDR, CDR2 SFDVKD. CDR3 protein: CATRGNYNEQFF. CDR3 in DNA: TGTGCCACGAGGGGTAACTACAATGAGCAGTTCTTC.

This clonotype was seen ten or more times. The CDR3 DNA follows: TGCAGTGCTAGTTCAAGGGAAGCCTATGGCTACACCTTC. Translated, it gives CSASSREAYGYTF. The chain links TRBV20-1 to TRBJ1-2; D gene ambiguous. This CDR3 region has 13 residues. The V gene's germline CDR1 is DFQATT and CDR2 SNEGSKA (reference sequence). V dropped 3 bases and J dropped 4 bases, with 12 bases sitting between them.

This chain connects TRBV20-1 to TRBJ2-2, with a tentative D call TRBD1 (6 bases). This CDR3 region has 14 residues. Germline CDR1 DFQATT, CDR2 SNEGSKA (reference sequence). V was pared by 3 bases and J by 1 base, with 9 bases between. The CDR3 DNA reads TGCAGTGCTAGGACACAGGGGAACACCGGGGAGCTGTTTTTT. Translating gives CSARTQGNTGELFF.

DNA of the CDR3: TGTGCCAGCAGTTACCCCAATTCAGGGGATGAAGCTTTCTTT. Protein product: CASSYPNSGDEAFF. This chain links TRBV6-5 with TRBJ1-1; D might be TRBD1 (6 bases). CDR3 length: 14 residues. Trimming took 2 bases from V and 7 from J, leaving 14 bases between them. The germline gives CDR1 MNHEY, CDR2 SVGAGI.

The chain recombines TRBV18 with TRBJ2-7; TRBD1 is a possible D gene (6 bases). V lost 2 bases and J 2 bases, leaving 13 bases between the germline ends. This CDR3 contains 15 residues. Germline CDR1 reads KGHSH; CDR2 reads LQKENI. The CDR3 is CASSPETGTPYEQYF. CDR3 coding DNA: TGTGCCAGCTCACCAGAGACAGGAACCCCCTACGAGCAGTACTTC.

This clonotype was detected only a few times. The chain is built from TRBV21-1 and TRBJ1-2; the D call of TRBD1 is as the table states it, not checked on the DNA. TRBV21-1 is termed a pseudogene. The CDR3 has 9 residues. This CDR3 is CASIQGYTF. The CDR3, as DNA: TGTGCCAGCATACAGGGTTACACCTTC.

The chain has TRBV7-2 and TRBJ2-7; unclear D gene. The CDR3 contains 15 residues. Germline V lookup: CDR1 SGHTA, CDR2 FQGNSA. Trimming took 3 bases from V and 2 from J, leaving 14 bases between them. CDR3 residues: CASSFFRALAYEQYF. DNA for the CDR3: TGTGCCAGCAGCTTCTTCCGGGCGTTGGCCTACGAGCAGTACTTC.

This clonotype was observed at least ten times. The CDR3 loop is CASSVVSLGADTQYF. The CDR3 nucleotides read TGTGCCAGCAGCGTAGTGTCCCTTGGAGCAGATACGCAGTATTTT. The rearrangement joins TRBV9 to TRBJ2-3; D ambiguous. Trimming pared 0 bases from V and 4 bases from J, leaving 12 bases between. The CDR3 extends over 15 amino acids. Germline CDR1 and CDR2: SGDLS and YYNGEE.

In its sample, this clonotype was seen a few times. The DNA of the CDR3 is TGTGCCAGCAGCGCCCTGGGGGGGGGCACAGATACGCAGTATTTT. Protein: CASSALGGGTDTQYF. The V call is TRBV6-1, the J call TRBJ2-3; 7 bases are a match to TRBD2. The CDR3 contains 15 residues. Trimming at V came to 6 bases and at J to 1 base, leaving 7 bases not matched to a gene. CDR1 and CDR2 (germline): MNHNS, SASEGT.

The V gene is TRBV4-3, the J gene TRBJ2-1; 14 nucleotides align to TRBD2. Germline CDR1 reads LGHNA; CDR2 reads YSLEER. V lost 2 bases and J lost 8; bases outside the gene matches: 5. This CDR3 has 16 residues. In nucleotides, the CDR3 is TGCGCCAGCAGCCAAACCGGGACTAGCGGGAGTGATGAGCAGTTCTTC. This gives the protein CASSQTGTSGSDEQFF.